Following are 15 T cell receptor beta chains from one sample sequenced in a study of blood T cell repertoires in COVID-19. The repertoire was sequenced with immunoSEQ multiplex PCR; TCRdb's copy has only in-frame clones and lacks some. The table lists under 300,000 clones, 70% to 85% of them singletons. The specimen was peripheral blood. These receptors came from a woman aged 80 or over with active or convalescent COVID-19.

CDR3 protein: CASSLNDMGTEAFF. CDR3 DNA sequence: TGTGCCAGCAGTTTAAACGACATGGGCACTGAAGCTTTCTTT. The rearrangement links TRBV27 to TRBJ1-1; D not certain. Germline lookup yields CDR1 MNHEY and CDR2 SMNVEV (reference sequence). V lost 2 bases, J lost 4 bases, and 11 bases lay in between. The CDR3 spans 14 residues.

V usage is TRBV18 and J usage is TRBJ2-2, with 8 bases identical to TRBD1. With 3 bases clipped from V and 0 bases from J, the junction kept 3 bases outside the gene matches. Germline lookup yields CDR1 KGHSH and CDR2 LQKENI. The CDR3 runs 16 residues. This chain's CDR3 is CASSPMGQANTGELFF. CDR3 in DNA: TGTGCCAGCTCACCGATGGGACAGGCGAACACCGGGGAGCTGTTTTTT.

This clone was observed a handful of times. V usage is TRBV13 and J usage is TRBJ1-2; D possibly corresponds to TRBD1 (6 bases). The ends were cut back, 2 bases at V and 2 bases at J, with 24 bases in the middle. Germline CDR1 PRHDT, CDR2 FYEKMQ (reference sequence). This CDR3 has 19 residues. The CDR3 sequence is CASSLWDSAGGLGNYGYTF. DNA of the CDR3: TGTGCCAGCAGCTTATGGGACTCAGCGGGGGGGCTTGGGAACTATGGCTACACCTTC.

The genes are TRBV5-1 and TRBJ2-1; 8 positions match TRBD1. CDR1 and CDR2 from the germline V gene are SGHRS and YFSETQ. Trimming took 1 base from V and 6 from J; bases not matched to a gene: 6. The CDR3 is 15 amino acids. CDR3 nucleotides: TGCGCCAGCAGCTTGAGTACAGGGGGTCCCAATGAGCAGTTCTTC. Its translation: CASSLSTGGPNEQFF.

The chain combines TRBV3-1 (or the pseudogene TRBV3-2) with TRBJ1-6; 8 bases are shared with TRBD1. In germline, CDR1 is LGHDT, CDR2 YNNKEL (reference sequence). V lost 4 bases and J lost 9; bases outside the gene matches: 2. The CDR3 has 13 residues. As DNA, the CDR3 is TGTGCCAGCAGCCCTGGACAGGGTTCACCCCTCCACTTT. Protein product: CASSPGQGSPLHF.

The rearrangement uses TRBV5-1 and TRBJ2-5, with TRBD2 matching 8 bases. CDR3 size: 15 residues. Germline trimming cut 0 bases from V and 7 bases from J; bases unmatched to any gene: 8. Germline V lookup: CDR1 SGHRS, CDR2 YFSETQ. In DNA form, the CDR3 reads TGCGCCAGCAGCTTGGATCCGGGAGGGGCGGGGACCCAGTACTTC. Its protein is CASSLDPGGAGTQYF.

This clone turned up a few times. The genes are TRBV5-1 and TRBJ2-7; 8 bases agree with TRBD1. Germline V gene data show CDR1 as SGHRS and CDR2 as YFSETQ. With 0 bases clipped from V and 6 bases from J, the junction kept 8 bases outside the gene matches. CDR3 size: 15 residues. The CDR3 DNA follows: TGCGCCAGCAGCTTGGCCGCAGGGGGCGCATCCGAGCAGTACTTC. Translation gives CASSLAAGGASEQYF.

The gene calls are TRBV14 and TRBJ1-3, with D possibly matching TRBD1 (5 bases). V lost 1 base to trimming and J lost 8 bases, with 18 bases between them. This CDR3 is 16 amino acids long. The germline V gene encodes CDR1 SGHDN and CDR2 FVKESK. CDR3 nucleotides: TGTGCCAGCAGCCAAGGAGGCTCGGGGGTTGCGGACACCATATATTTT. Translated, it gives CASSQGGSGVADTIYF. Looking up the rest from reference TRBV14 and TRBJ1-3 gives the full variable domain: EAGVTQFPSHSVIEKGQTVTLRCDPISGHDNLYWYRRVMGKEIKFLLHFVKESKQDESGMPNNRFLAERTGGTYSTLKVQPAELEDSGVYFCASSQGGSGVADTIYFGEGSWLTVV.

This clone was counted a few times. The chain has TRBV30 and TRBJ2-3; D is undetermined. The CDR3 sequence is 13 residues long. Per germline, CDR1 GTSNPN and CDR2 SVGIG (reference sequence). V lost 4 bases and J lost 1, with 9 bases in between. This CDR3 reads CAWMNRGTDTQYF. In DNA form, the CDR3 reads TGTGCCTGGATGAATCGGGGCACAGATACGCAGTATTTT.

CDR3 sequence reads: CATSDFKTGGTGELFF. The CDR3, as DNA: TGTGCCACCAGTGATTTCAAGACAGGAGGAACCGGGGAGCTGTTTTTT. The rearrangement links TRBV24-1 to TRBJ2-2; D might be TRBD1 (6 bases). The germline V and J ends were trimmed by 1 base and 5 bases, with 13 bases remaining between them. The germline gives CDR1 KGHDR, CDR2 SFDVKD. The CDR3 covers 16 residues.

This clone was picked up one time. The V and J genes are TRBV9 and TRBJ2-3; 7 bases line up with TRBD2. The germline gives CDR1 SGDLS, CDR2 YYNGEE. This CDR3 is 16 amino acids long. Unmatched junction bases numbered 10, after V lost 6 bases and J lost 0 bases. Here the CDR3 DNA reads TGTGCCAGCACCCGTAGGGCTAGCGGTAGCACAGATACGCAGTATTTT. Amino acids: CASTRRASGSTDTQYF.

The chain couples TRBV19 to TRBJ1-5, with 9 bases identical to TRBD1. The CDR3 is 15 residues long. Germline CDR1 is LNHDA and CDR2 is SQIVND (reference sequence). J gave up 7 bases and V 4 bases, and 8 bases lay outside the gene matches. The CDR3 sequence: CASSKGQGPGQPQHF. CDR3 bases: TGTGCCAGTAGTAAGGGACAGGGACCGGGACAGCCCCAGCATTTT. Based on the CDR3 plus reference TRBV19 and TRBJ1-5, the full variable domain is DGGITQSPKYLFRKEGQNVTLSCEQNLNHDAMYWYRQDPGQGLRLIYYSQIVNDFQKGDIAEGYSVSREKKESFPLTVTSAQKNPTAFYLCASSKGQGPGQPQHFGDGTRLSIL.

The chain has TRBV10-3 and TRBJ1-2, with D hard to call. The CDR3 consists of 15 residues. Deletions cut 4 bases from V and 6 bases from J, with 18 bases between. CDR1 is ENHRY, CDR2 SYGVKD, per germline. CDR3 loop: CAISAGRPGLDGYTF. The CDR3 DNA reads TGTGCCATCAGTGCGGGGAGGCCGGGATTGGATGGCTACACCTTC.

In DNA form, the CDR3 reads TGTGCCAGCGGGGCCACAGGGCCAAATGAAAAACTGTTTTTT. It translates to CASGATGPNEKLFF. This chain joins TRBV6-5 and TRBJ1-4, with D possibly being TRBD1 (6 bases). V was trimmed by 8 bases and J by 5 bases, leaving 15 bases between them. Germline CDR1 MNHEY, CDR2 SVGAGI. The CDR3 runs to 14 residues.

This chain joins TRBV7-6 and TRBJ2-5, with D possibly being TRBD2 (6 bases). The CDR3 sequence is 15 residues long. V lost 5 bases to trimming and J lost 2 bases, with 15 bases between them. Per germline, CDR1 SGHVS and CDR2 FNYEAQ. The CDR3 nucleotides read TGTGCCAGCAGCCGAGGTCGGGGGAGGCAAGAGACCCAGTACTTC. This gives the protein CASSRGRGRQETQYF.